These 2 T cell receptor beta chains were sequenced from one sample in a study of cytotoxic CD8 clonotypes in ibrutinib-treated CLL. Using immunoSEQ multiplex PCR, the repertoire was profiled, and TCRdb retains in-frame clones only, with some absent. This table has hundreds of thousands of clones, roughly two thirds appearing once. Sequences were derived from PBMCs, sampled after 36 months of ibrutinib treatment. These receptors came from a human donor with chronic lymphocytic leukemia.

The J gene is TRBJ2-7, the V gene TRBV7-6, with D perhaps TRBD1 (5 bases). Trimming shortened V by 4 bases and J by 2 bases, and 18 bases separated the two germline ends. The CDR3 is 16 residues long. Germline assignment: CDR1 SGHVS and CDR2 FNYEAQ. The CDR3 sequence: CASSSPPWTSPYEQYF. The CDR3 coding sequence is TGTGCCAGCAGCTCACCGCCCTGGACATCCCCCTACGAGCAGTACTTC.

The rearrangement joins TRBV4-1 to TRBJ1-2, with TRBD1 matching over 8 bases. J was trimmed by 3 bases and V by 3 bases; bases with no gene match: 3. In germline, CDR1 is MGHRA, CDR2 YSYEKL. CDR3 length equals 14 residues. The CDR3 reads CASSQDRVDYGYTF. The CDR3 DNA reads TGCGCCAGCAGCCAGGACAGGGTAGACTATGGCTACACCTTC.